This T cell receptor (beta chain) was captured by sequencing in a study of blood T cell repertoires in COVID-19. Study-level background: COVID-19 samples collected from the United States, Italy and Spain covered acute and convalescent phases. T cells, B-cell-depleted T cells, or PBMCs provided the cDNA or gDNA that served as material.

The V gene lost 2 bases and the J gene lost 6 bases, with 7 bases spanning the gap. The germline CDR1 and CDR2 sequences are LGHNA and YNFKEQ. This CDR3 contains 12 residues. Methods used by the authors: Using reference gene primer amplification, nucleated cell counts were estimated. TCRdb's table, derived via immunoSEQ multiplex PCR, lists solely in-frame clones and lacks some. The V and J calls and the clone size are those of that table, but D and trimming were determined from the DNA. The table includes about 120,000 clones, approximately 80% detected once. This clonotype was sampled from a man in his 70s with active or convalescent COVID-19. The sequencing input was peripheral blood. The rearrangement links TRBV4-2 to TRBJ1-2; D might be TRBD1 (6 bases). The CDR3 region has the DNA TGTGCCAGCAGCCAAAACAGGGATGGCTACACCTTC. This encodes CASSQNRDGYTF.